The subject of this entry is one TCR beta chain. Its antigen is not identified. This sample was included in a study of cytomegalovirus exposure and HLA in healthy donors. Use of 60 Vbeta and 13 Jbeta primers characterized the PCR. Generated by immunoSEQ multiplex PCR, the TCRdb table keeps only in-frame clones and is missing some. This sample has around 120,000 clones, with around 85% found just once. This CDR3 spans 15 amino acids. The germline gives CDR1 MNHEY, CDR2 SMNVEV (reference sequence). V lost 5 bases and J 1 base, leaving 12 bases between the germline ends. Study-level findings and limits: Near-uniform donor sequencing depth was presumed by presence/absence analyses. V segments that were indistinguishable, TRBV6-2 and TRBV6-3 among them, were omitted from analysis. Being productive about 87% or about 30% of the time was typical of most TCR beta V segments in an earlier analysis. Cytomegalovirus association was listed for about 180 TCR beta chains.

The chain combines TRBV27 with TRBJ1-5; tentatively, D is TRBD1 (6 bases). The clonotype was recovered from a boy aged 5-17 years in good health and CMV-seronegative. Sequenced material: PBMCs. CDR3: CASSGGGPSNQPQHF. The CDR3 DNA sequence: TGTGCCAGCAGTGGGGGGGGCCCAAGCAATCAGCCCCAGCATTTT.